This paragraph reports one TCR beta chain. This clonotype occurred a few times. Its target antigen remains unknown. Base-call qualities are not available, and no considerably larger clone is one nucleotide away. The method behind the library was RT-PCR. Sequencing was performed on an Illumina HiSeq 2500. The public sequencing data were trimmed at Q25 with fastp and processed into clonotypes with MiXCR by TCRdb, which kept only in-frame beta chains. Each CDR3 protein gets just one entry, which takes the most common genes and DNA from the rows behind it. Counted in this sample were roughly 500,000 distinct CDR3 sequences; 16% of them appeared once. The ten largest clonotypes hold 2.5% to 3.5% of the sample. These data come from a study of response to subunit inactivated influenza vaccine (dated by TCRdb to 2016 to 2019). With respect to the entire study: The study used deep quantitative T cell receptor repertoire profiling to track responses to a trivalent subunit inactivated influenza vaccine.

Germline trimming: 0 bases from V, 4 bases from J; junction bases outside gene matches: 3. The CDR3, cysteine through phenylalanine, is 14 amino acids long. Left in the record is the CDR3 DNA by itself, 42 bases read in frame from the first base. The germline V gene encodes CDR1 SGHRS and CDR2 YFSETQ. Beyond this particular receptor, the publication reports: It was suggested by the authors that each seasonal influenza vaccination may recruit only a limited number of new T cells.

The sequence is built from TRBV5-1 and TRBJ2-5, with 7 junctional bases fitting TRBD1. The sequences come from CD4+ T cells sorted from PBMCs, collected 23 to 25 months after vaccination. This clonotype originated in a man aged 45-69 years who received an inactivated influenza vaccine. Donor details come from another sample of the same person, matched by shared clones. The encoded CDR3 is CASSLGTGVETQYF. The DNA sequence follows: TGCGCCAGCAGCTTGGGTACAGGGGTAGAGACCCAGTACTTC.